This T cell receptor beta chain derives from a study of T-cell reconstitution after alpha-beta-depleted transplantation in children. Unique molecular identifiers were incorporated during preparation of the TCRbeta library. MiXCR, applied by TCRdb to the PCR reads, yields one record per CDR3 protein. The top ten clones hold just under 45% of a sample with approximately 210,000 distinct CDR3 sequences, approximately 17% of them seen once. CDR1 and CDR2 (germline): DFQATT, SNEGSKA (reference sequence). The V and J ends lost 0 bases and 9 bases, in that order; junction bases with no gene match: 9. The CDR3 covers 15 residues. This clonotype appeared a few times.

The source was PBMCs, mostly from graft donor cells, collected 360 days after TCRalphabeta/CD19-depleted stem cell transplant. V usage is TRBV20-1 and J usage is TRBJ2-1, with 9 bases lining up with TRBD2. This sequence was found in a male patient aged 2-15 years who had a stem cell transplant for acute lymphoblastic leukemia, so the T cells may come from the graft donor. In nucleotides, the CDR3 is TGCAGTGCTAGAGATCGCGGGGGGGCATTCGGTGAGCAGTTCTTC. Translating gives CSARDRGGAFGEQFF.